The source of this TCR beta chain is a study of T cell responses to AZD1222 COVID-19 vaccine. The length of the CDR3 is 15 residues. The trim removed 4 bases at V and 5 bases at J, leaving 2 bases unmatched. CDR1 is SGHNT, CDR2 YYREEE, per germline (reference sequence). Recipients boosted at about 4 weeks or about 12 weeks are pooled. Sequencing was performed with immunoSEQ multiplex PCR; in TCRdb, only in-frame clones are kept and a portion is missing. The sample includes 150,000 to 250,000 clones, 90% to 95% of them seen just once. V gene TRBV5-4 combines with J gene TRBJ2-2; 13 nucleotides align to TRBD2. The TCR originated in an adult who received the AZD1222 COVID-19 vaccine. The source material was peripheral blood, sampled 28 days after the second AZD1222 dose. The CDR3 nucleotides read TGTGCCAGCAGCCCACTAGCGGGGGGGACCGGGGAGCTGTTTTTT. Its protein product is CASSPLAGGTGELFF.